This T cell receptor beta chain was sequenced during a study of shared clonotypes between healthy human individuals. In the source study's methods: Because ImmunoSEQ provided only junction sequences with no quality scores, the filtering differed. Assay: immunoSEQ multiplex PCR; the TCRdb copy retains only in-frame clones and omits some. V, J and clone size reflect that table, while D and trimming were determined from the DNA. The sample lists more than 450,000 clones; about four fifths were seen once. This clone has only one observation. The antigen is not known. General observations from the study: Among donors, sharing of clonotypes was expected to be affected by sequencing depth. Represented diversity (both genetic and exposure-history) was limited by the small number of donors.

This CDR3 region has 16 residues. Trimming stripped 0 bases from V and 7 bases from J, with 19 bases between. The germline CDR1 and CDR2 sequences are SEHNR and FQNEAQ (reference sequence). The V and J genes are TRBV7-9 and TRBJ2-7; possibly TRBD1 for D (6 bases). Sequencing was carried out using PBMCs. The source is a woman aged 40 to 49 in good health. Some clones in this sample may be carry-over from other donors' samples. The CDR3 loop is CASSLALTGPVGEQYF. The CDR3 nucleotides are TGTGCCAGCAGCTTAGCCTTGACAGGCCCGGTGGGGGAGCAGTACTTC.